This TCR beta chain was documented in a study of T-cell memory formation after mild COVID-19. General study findings and limits: Several responding clones turned up in pre-infection memory, indicating that cross-reactive memory may have taken part. Day 15 to 85 contracting clones showed balanced CD4/CD8; day 15 to 37 expanders favored CD4+.

Germline CDR1 MNHNS, CDR2 SASEGT. Between the trimmed V and J ends, which lost 6 bases and 9 bases, there was a span of 9 bases. This CDR3 has 11 residues. MiXCR, applied by TCRdb to the 5' RACE reads, yields one record per CDR3 protein. This table holds about 240,000 distinct CDR3 sequences, over 9% found once. Concerning this clonotype: Antigen unknown.

The clonotype comes from a man aged 18 to 29 who had mild COVID-19 (a few samples of this study predate the infection). Cell type and time point are not known. The sequenced sample was PBMCs or a T cell subset sorted from them (not recorded which). The chain carries TRBV6-1 and TRBJ2-1; perhaps TRBD2 as D (6 bases). The CDR3: CASRGGTEQFF. Written as DNA, the CDR3 is TGTGCCAGCAGGGGGGGTACTGAGCAGTTCTTC.